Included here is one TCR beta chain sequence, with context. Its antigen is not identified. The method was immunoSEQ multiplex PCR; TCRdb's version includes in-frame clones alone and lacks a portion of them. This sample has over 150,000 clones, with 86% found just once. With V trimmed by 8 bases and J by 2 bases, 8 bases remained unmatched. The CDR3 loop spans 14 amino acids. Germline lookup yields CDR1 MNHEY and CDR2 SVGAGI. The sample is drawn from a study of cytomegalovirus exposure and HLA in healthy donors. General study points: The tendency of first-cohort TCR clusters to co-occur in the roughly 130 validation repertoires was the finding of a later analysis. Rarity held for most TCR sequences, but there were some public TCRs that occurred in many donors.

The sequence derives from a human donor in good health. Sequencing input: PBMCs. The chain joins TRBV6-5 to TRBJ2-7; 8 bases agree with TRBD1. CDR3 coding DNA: TGTGCCAGCCGAGCCCCAGGGGGCACCTACGAGCAGTACTTC. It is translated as CASRAPGGTYEQYF.